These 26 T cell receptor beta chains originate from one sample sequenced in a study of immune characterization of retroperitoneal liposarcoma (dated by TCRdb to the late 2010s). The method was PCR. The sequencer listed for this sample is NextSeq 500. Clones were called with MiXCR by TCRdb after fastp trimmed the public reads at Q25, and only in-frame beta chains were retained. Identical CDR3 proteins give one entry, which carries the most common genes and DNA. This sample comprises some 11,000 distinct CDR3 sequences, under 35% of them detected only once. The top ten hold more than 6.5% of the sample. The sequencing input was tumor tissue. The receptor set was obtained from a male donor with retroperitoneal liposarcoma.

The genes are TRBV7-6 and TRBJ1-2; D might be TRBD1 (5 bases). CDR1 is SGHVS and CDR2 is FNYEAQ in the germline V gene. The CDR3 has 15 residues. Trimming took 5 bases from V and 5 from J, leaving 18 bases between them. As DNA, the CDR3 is TGTGCCAGCAGCCCAAAGTGGGGGGGAGAGTATGGCTACACCTTC. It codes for CASSPKWGGEYGYTF.

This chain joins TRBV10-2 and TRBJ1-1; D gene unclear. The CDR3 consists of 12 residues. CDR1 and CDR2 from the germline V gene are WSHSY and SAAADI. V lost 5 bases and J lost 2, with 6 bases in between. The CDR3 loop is CASSHANTEAFF. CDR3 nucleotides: TGCGCCAGCAGTCACGCCAACACTGAAGCTTTCTTT.

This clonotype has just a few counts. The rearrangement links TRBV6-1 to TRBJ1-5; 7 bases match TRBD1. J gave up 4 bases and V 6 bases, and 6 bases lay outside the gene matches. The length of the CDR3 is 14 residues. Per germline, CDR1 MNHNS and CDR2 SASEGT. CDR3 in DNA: TGTGCCAGCAGCCAGGGGGGGAAGAATCAGCCCCAGCATTTT. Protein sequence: CASSQGGKNQPQHF.

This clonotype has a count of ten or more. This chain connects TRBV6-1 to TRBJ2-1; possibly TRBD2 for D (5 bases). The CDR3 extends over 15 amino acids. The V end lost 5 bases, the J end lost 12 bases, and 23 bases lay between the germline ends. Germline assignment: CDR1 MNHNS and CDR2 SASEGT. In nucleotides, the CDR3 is TGTGCCAGCAGTCCCCCCGGGGTTGTGTCGGCTGGGCAGTTCTTC. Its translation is CASSPPGVVSAGQFF.

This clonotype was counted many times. CDR3 coding DNA: TGTGCCAGCAGTGAAAGGGGAACCGGGGCCTACGAGCAGTTCTTC. Amino acid sequence: CASSERGTGAYEQFF. The chain joins TRBV6-1 to TRBJ2-1; D may correspond to TRBD1 or TRBD2 (5 bases each). Germline V gene lookup returns CDR1 MNHNS and CDR2 SASEGT. The CDR3 has 15 residues. Trimming took off 2 bases at V and 10 bases at J, with 18 bases between the two ends.

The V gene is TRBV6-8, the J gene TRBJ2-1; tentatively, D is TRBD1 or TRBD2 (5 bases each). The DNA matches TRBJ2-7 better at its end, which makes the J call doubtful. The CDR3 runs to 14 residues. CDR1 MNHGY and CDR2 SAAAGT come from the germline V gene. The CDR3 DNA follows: TGTGCCAGCAGTTACGGGACGGGAAACAATGAGCAGTACTTC. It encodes CASSYGTGNNEQYF.

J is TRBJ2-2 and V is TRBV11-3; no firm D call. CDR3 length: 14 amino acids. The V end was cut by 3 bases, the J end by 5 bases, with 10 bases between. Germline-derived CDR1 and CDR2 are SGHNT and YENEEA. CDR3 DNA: TGTGCCAGCAGCTTTTACACAACTACCGGGGAGCTGTTTTTT. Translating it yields CASSFYTTTGELFF.

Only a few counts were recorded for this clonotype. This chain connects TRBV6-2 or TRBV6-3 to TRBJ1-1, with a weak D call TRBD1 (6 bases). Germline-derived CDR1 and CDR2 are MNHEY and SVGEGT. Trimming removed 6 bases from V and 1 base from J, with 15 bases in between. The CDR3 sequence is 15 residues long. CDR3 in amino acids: CASRDNRAANTEAFF. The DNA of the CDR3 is TGTGCCAGCAGGGATAACAGGGCGGCGAACACTGAAGCTTTCTTT.

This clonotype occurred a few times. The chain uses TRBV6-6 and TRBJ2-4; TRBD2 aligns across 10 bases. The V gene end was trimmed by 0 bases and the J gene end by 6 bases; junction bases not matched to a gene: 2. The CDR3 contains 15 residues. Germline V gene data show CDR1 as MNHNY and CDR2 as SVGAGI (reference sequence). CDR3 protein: CASSYSASGRNIQYF. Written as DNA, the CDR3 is TGTGCCAGCAGTTACTCGGCTAGCGGGAGAAACATTCAGTACTTC.

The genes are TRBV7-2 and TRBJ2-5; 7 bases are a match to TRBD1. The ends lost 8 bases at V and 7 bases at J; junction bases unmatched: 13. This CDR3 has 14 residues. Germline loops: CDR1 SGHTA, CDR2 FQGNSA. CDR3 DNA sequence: TGTGCCAGCCAAGTTGACAGGGCAGGAGGGACCCAGTACTTC. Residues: CASQVDRAGGTQYF.

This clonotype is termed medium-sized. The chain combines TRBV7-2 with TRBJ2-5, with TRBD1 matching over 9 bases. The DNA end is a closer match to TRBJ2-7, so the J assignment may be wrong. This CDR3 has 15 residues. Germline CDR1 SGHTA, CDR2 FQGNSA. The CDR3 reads CASSLAGTGIYEQYF. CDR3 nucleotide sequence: TGTGCCAGCAGCTTAGCCGGGACAGGGATTTACGAGCAGTACTTC.

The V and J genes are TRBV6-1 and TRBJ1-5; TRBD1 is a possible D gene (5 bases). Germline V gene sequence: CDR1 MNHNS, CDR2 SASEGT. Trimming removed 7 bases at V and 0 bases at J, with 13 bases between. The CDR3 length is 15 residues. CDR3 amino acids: CASTATAYSNQPQHF. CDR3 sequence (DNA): TGTGCCAGCACCGCGACAGCTTATAGCAATCAGCCCCAGCATTTT.

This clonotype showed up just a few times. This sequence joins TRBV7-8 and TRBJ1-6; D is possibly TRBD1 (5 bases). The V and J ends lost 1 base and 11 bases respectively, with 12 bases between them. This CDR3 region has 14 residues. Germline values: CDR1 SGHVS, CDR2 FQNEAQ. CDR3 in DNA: TGTGCCAGCAGCTTAGTACAGGATCAGGCACCCCTCCACTTT. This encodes CASSLVQDQAPLHF.

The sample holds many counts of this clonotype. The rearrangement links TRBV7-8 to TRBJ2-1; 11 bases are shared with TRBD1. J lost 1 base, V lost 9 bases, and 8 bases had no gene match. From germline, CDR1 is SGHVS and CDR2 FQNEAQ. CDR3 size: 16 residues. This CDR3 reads CASFGQGAISYNEQFF. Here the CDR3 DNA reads TGTGCCAGTTTCGGACAGGGGGCGATTTCCTACAATGAGCAGTTCTTC.

CDR3 nucleotides: TGCGCCAGCAGCTTCATTGGGAGTGGCGATGAGCAGTTCTTC. Translated, it gives CASSFIGSGDEQFF. The chain recombines TRBV5-1 with TRBJ2-1, with D possibly TRBD2 on 5 matching bases. Per the germline V gene, CDR1 is SGHRS and CDR2 is YFSETQ. V dropped 2 bases and J dropped 8 bases, with 14 bases sitting between them. The CDR3 is 14 amino acids.

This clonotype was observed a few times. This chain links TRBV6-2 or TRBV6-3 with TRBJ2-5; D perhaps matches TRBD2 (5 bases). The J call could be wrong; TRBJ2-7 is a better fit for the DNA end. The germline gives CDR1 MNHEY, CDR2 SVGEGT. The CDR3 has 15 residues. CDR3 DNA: TGTGCCAGCAGTTCCGGGATCTCGGGCTCCGGCGAGCAGTACTTC. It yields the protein CASSSGISGSGEQYF.

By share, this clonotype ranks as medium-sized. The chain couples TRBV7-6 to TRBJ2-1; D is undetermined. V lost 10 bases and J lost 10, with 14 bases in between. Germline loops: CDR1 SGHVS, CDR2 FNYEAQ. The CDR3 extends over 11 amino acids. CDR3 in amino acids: CATTSIYEQFF. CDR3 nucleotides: TGTGCCACTACGTCCATCTACGAGCAGTTCTTC.

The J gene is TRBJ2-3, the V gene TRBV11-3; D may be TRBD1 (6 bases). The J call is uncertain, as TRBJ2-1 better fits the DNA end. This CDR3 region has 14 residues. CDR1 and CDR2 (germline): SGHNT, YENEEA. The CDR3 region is CASSLGGQTVEQFF. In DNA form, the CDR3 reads TGTGCCAGCAGCTTAGGGGGGCAGACCGTCGAGCAGTTCTTC.

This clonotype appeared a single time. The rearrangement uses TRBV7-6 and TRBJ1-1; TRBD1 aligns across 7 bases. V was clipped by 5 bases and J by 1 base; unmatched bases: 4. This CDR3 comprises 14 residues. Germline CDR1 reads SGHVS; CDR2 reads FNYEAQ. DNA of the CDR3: TGTGCCAGCAGCCCAGGGGGATGGAACACTGAAGCTTTCTTT. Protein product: CASSPGGWNTEAFF.

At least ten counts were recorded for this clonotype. CDR3 residues: CASSVISGNSYEQYF. CDR3 in DNA: TGTGCCAGCAGCGTAATCTCAGGGAATAGCTACGAGCAGTACTTC. The chain combines TRBV6-1 with TRBJ2-5; TRBD1 is a possible D gene (5 bases). The J call may be mistaken, given a closer DNA end match to TRBJ2-7. The CDR3 length is 15 residues. Germline V lookup: CDR1 MNHNS, CDR2 SASEGT.

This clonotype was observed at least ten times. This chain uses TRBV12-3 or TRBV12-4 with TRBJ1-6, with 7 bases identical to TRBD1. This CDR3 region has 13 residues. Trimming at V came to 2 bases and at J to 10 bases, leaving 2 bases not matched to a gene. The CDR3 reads CASSLRGQSPLHF. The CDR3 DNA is TGTGCCAGCAGTTTAAGGGGGCAATCACCCCTCCACTTT.

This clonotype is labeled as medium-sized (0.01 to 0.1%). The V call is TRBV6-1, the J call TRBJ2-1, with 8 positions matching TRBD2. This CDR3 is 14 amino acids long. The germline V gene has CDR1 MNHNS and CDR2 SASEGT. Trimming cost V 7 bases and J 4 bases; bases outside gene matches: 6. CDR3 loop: CASKPAGAYNEQFF. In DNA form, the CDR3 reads TGTGCCAGCAAGCCAGCGGGGGCTTACAATGAGCAGTTCTTC.

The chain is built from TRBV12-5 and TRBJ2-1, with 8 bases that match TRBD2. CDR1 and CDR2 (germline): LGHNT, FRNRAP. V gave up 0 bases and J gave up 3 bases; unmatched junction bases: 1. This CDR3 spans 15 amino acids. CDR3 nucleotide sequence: TGTGCTAGTGGTTTGGTACTAGCGGACTACAATGAGCAGTTCTTC. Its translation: CASGLVLADYNEQFF.

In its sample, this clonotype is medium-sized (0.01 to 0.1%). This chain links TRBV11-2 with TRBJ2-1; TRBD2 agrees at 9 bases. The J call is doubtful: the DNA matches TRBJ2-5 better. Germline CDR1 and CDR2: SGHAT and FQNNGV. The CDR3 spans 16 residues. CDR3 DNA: TGTGCCAGCAGCTTTGCAGTGCGGGGGGGCCGGGAGACCCAGTACTTC. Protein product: CASSFAVRGGRETQYF.

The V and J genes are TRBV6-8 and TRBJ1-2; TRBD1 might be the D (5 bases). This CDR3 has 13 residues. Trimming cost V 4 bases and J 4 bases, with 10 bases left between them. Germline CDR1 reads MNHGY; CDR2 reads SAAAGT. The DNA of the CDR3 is TGTGCCAGCAGTTCCACGGGACTCTATGGCTACACCTTC. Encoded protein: CASSSTGLYGYTF.

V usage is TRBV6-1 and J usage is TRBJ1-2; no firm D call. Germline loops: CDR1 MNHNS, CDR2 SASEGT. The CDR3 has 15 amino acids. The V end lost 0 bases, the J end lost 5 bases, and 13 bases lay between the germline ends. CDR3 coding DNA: TGTGCCAGCAGTGAAGCGCTTGAGTCCTTATATGGCTACACCTTC. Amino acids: CASSEALESLYGYTF.